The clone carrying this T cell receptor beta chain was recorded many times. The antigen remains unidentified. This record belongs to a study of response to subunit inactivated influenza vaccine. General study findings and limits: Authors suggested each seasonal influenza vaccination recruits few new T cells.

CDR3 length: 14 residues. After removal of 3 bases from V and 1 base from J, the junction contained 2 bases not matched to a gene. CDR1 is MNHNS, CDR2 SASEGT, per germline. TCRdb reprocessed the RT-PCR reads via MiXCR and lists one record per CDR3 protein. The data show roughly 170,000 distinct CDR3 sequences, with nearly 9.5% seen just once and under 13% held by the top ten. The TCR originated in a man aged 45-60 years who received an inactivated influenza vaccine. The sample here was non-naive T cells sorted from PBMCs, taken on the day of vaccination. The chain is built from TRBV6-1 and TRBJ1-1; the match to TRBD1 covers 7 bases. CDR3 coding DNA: TGTGCCAGCAGTGAGACAGGGCGGAACACTGAAGCTTTCTTT. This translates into CASSETGRNTEAFF.